The 18 T cell receptor beta chains in this list originate from one sample, sequenced in a study of T cell clonotyping in hematopoietic cell transplantation (dated by TCRdb to the early 2020s). Read against the paper, the sample's time point label means: recipient sample about 28 days before transplant, after cytoreduction. Libraries were constructed by the immunoSEQ multiplex PCR assay. TCRdb took this table from immuneACCESS and kept in-frame rearrangements with V and J called. Such tables lack part of the clones; where checked against another copy, unresolved V genes explain under half of the gap, and the rest is unexplained. The table for this sample lists roughly 48,000 clones; approximately 82% of them were counted only once. 5.3% of the sample belongs to the ten largest clones. Sequenced material: peripheral blood mononuclear cells, taken before stem cell transplant. All receptors come from a man in his 60s with myelodysplastic syndrome. Some clones in this sample may be carry-over from other donors' samples.

V is TRBV15 and J is TRBJ2-1, with 10 bases matching TRBD2. Trimming removed 3 bases from V and 7 bases from J; junction bases left unmatched: 18. The CDR3 totals 19 residues. Per germline, CDR1 LNHNV and CDR2 YYDKDF (reference sequence). CDR3 nucleotide sequence: TGTGCCACCAGCAGGGGGGTATGGCTCACCGGGACTAGCGCGAATGAGCAGTTCTTC. It encodes CATSRGVWLTGTSANEQFF.

The chain links TRBV11-2 to TRBJ2-7; no clear D. In germline, CDR1 is SGHAT, CDR2 FQNNGV. V gave up 4 bases and J gave up 8 bases, with 9 bases separating them. This CDR3 has 11 residues. The CDR3 nucleotides are TGTGCCAGCAGCTCCTACTTCCAGCAGTACTTC. Amino acids: CASSSYFQQYF.

The chain links TRBV30 to TRBJ1-5; D is possibly TRBD1 (6 bases). Trimming cost V 0 bases and J 3 bases, with 12 bases left between them. Germline values: CDR1 GTSNPN, CDR2 SVGIG (reference sequence). This CDR3 region has 15 residues. The CDR3 region has the DNA TGTGCCTGGAGTGTACAAGGGGGGTACAATCAGCCCCAGCATTTT. Its translation: CAWSVQGGYNQPQHF.

This clone appeared once. The chain employs TRBV29-1 and TRBJ2-3; D is undetermined. The CDR3 is 14 residues long. Per the germline V gene, CDR1 is SQVTM and CDR2 is ANQGSEA. The V end was cut by 5 bases, the J end by 1 base, with 13 bases between. The CDR3 nucleotides are TGCAGCGTTATGCTAGGTTCGGGCACAGATACGCAGTATTTT. Its translation: CSVMLGSGTDTQYF.

This rearrangement joins TRBV6-1 to TRBJ1-5; 8 bases fit TRBD1. This CDR3 comprises 11 residues. Germline-derived CDR1 and CDR2 are MNHNS and SASEGT. The V and J ends lost 10 bases and 10 bases, in that order; junction bases with no gene match: 6. As DNA, the CDR3 is TGTGCCACCTGGGACAGGCTCCCCCAGCATTTT. It codes for CATWDRLPQHF.

The chain carries TRBV5-4 and TRBJ1-1, with a tentative D call TRBD1 (5 bases). The germline V gene has CDR1 SGHNT and CDR2 YYREEE (reference sequence). CDR3 size: 13 residues. The V and J ends lost 9 bases and 0 bases respectively, with 12 bases between them. The CDR3 here is CATTGLLNTEAFF. CDR3 coding DNA: TGTGCCACAACGGGACTCCTGAACACTGAAGCTTTCTTT.

The gene calls are TRBV7-9 and TRBJ1-5, with 7 bases lining up with TRBD1. CDR3 length equals 17 residues. Looked up from germline, CDR1 is SEHNR and CDR2 is FQNEAQ (reference sequence). The trim removed 5 bases at V and 1 base at J, leaving 11 bases unmatched. Here the CDR3 reads CASSPTSAGGSNQPQHF. The DNA for the CDR3 is TGTGCCAGCAGCCCGACTTCGGCAGGGGGGAGCAATCAGCCCCAGCATTTT.

This sequence joins TRBV7-2 and TRBJ2-3, with a possible D match to TRBD1 (6 bases). In germline, CDR1 is SGHTA, CDR2 FQGNSA. The CDR3 contains 13 residues. CDR3 nucleotide sequence: TGTGTGACTCTTCGGACAGGCACAGATACGCAGTATTTT. It translates to CVTLRTGTDTQYF.

The V call is TRBV29-1, the J call TRBJ1-2, with TRBD1 identical over 7 bases. CDR3 length: 13 amino acids. CDR1 and CDR2 from the germline V gene are SQVTM and ANQGSEA. The CDR3 spells CISWEGAGYGYTF. In DNA form, the CDR3 reads TGCATCTCCTGGGAGGGGGCAGGCTATGGCTACACCTTC.

This sequence joins TRBV6-5 and TRBJ1-5, with D tentatively TRBD1 (5 bases). Germline V gives CDR1 MNHEY, CDR2 SVGAGI. The CDR3 is 15 amino acids. Trimming removed 2 bases from V and 0 bases from J, with 8 bases in between. The CDR3 here is CASSYGGYSNQPQHF. The DNA of the CDR3 is TGTGCCAGCAGTTACGGGGGGTATAGCAATCAGCCCCAGCATTTT.

CDR3 in amino acids: CASSLGTGGYTEKLFF. In nucleotides, the CDR3 is TGCGCCAGCAGCTTAGGGACAGGGGGCTATACTGAAAAACTGTTTTTT. The chain uses TRBV5-1 and TRBJ1-4; 12 bases are a match to TRBD1. The CDR3 consists of 16 residues. Germline CDR1 reads SGHRS; CDR2 reads YFSETQ. Trimming at V came to 2 bases and at J to 7 bases, leaving 6 bases not matched to a gene.

The V call is TRBV6-6, the J call TRBJ2-4, with TRBD2 as a possible D gene (5 bases). With 7 bases removed from V and 0 bases from J, the gap between germline ends came to 16 bases. The CDR3 covers 16 residues. Germline values: CDR1 MNHNY, CDR2 SVGAGI (reference sequence). CDR3 protein: CASIHGDLLAKNIQYF. CDR3 sequence (DNA): TGTGCCAGCATCCACGGGGATCTTCTAGCCAAAAACATTCAGTACTTC.

CDR3 in DNA: TGTGCCAGCAGCGTAAGGACGGCCGCGGAGACCCAGTACTTC. Translated, it gives CASSVRTAAETQYF. This sequence joins TRBV6-4 and TRBJ2-5, with D unresolved. V was trimmed by 6 bases and J by 5 bases, leaving 16 bases between them. The CDR3 extends over 14 amino acids. Per germline, CDR1 MRHNA and CDR2 SNTAGT.

The rearrangement links TRBV5-1 to TRBJ2-1; D is unclear. The V and J ends lost 9 bases and 9 bases respectively, with 37 bases between them. The CDR3 is made up of 19 amino acids. Germline V gives CDR1 SGHRS, CDR2 YFSETQ. The CDR3, as DNA: TGCGCCACCAACATTGTCTTTGTGGAACGCCTCCTACGACGAGCTGAGCAGTTCTTC. It translates to CATNIVFVERLLRRAEQFF.

This clone appeared a few times. The V and J genes are TRBV14 and TRBJ1-3; D remains unclear. The CDR3 runs to 14 residues. Germline V gene sequence: CDR1 SGHDN, CDR2 FVKESK. Trimming cost V 1 base and J 0 bases, with 4 bases left between them. The CDR3 here is CASSQGASGNTIYF. Written as DNA, the CDR3 is TGTGCCAGCAGCCAAGGGGCCTCTGGAAACACCATATATTTT.

This clone turned up a few times. V and J are TRBV28 and TRBJ1-6; 9 bases are shared with TRBD1. V shed 6 bases, J shed 7 bases, and the junction held 13 bases outside the gene matches. CDR3 size: 17 residues. Germline V lookup: CDR1 MDHEN, CDR2 SYDVKM. In DNA, the CDR3 is TGTGCCAGCAGCCCCCTAGGACAGGGGTCGGGGAATTCACCCCTCCACTTT. As protein: CASSPLGQGSGNSPLHF. Together with reference TRBV28 and TRBJ1-6, the CDR3 gives the full variable domain: DVKVTQSSRYLVKRTGEKVFLECVQDMDHENMFWYRQDPGLGLRLIYFSYDVKMKEKGDIPEGYSVSREKKERFSLILESASTNQTSMYLCASSPLGQGSGNSPLHFGNGTRLTVT.

This clone has only one observation. V is TRBV19 and J is TRBJ2-7; 10 nucleotides match TRBD1. The CDR3 has 14 residues. The ends lost 6 bases at V and 1 base at J; junction bases unmatched: 3. CDR1 is LNHDA, CDR2 SQIVND, per germline (reference sequence). The CDR3 DNA reads as TGTGCCAGTAGGGGGACAGGGGAGTCCTACGAGCAGTACTTC. Protein product: CASRGTGESYEQYF.

The J gene is TRBJ2-7, the V gene TRBV10-1, with 9 bases lining up with TRBD2. Germline V lookup: CDR1 WNHNN, CDR2 SYGVQD (reference sequence). J was trimmed by 2 bases and V by 0 bases; bases with no gene match: 5. This CDR3 region has 16 residues. CDR3 DNA: TGCGCCAGCAGTGAGTCGAATGGACTAGCGACCTACGAGCAGTACTTC. It is translated as CASSESNGLATYEQYF.